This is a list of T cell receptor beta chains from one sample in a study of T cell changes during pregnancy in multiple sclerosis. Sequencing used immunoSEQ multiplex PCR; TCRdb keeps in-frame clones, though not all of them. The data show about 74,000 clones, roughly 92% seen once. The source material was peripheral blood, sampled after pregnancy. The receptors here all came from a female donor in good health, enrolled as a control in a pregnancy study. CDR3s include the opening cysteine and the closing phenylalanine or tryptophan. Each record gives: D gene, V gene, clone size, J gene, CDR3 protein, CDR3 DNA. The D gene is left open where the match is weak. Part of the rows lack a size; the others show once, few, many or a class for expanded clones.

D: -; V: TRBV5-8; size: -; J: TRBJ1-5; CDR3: CASSTQGYQPQHF; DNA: TGTGCCAGCAGCACCCAGGGGTATCAGCCCCAGCATTTT
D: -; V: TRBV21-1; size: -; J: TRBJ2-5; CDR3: CASSKRIRASGAQETQYF; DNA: TGTGCCAGCAGCAAACGAATTCGGGCTAGCGGGGCCCAAGAGACCCAGTACTTC
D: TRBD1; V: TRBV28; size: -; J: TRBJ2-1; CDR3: CASSSGQGGEQFF; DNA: TGTGCCAGCAGTTCGGGACAGGGAGGTGAGCAGTTCTTC
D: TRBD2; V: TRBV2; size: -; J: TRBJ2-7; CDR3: CASSQGTSYYEQYF; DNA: TGTGCCAGCAGTCAAGGGACTAGCTACTACGAGCAGTACTTC
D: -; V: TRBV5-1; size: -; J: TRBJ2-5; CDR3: CASGRTHQETQYF; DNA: TGCGCCAGCGGCCGGACACACCAAGAGACCCAGTACTTC
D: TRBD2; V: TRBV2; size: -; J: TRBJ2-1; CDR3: CALSGGADGEQFF; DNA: TGTGCCTTGAGCGGGGGGGCCGACGGTGAGCAGTTCTTC
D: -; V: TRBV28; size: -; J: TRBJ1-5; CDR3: CASSLWTGKINSNQPQHF; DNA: TGTGCCAGCAGTTTATGGACAGGAAAAATTAATAGCAATCAGCCCCAGCATTTT
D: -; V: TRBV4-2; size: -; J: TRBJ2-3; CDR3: CASSPQGGDTQYF; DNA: TGTGCCAGCAGCCCCCAAGGGGGAGATACGCAGTATTTT
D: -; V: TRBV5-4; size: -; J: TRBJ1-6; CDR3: CASSLAPVSRGNSPLHF; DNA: TGTGCCAGCAGCTTGGCCCCAGTTTCAAGGGGTAATTCACCCCTCCACTTT
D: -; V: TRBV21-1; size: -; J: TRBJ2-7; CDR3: CASSKGNEQYF; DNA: TGTGCCAGCAGCAAGGGCAACGAGCAGTACTTC
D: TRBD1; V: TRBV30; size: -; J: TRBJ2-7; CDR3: CAWSSIDRGYEQYF; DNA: TGTGCCTGGAGTTCGATCGACAGGGGATACGAGCAGTACTTC
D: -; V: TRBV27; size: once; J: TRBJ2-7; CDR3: CASSLTPGSYEQYF; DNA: TGTGCCAGCAGTCTCACCCCGGGGTCCTACGAGCAGTACTTC
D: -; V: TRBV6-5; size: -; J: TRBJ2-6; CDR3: CASTDTVANVLTF; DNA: TGTGCCAGCACTGACACTGTTGCCAACGTCCTGACTTTC
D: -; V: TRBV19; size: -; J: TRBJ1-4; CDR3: CASSIGDRGPYEKLFF; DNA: TGTGCCAGTAGTATAGGCGACCGCGGCCCTTATGAAAAACTGTTTTTT
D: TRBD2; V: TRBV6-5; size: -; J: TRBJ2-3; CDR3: CASSYTGTSGADTQYF; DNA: TGTGCCAGCAGTTACACCGGGACTAGCGGGGCAGATACGCAGTATTTT
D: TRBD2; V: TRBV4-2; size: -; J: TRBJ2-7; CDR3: CASSQDLTGGPREQYF; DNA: TGTGCCAGCAGCCAAGATTTAACGGGAGGGCCCAGGGAGCAGTACTTC
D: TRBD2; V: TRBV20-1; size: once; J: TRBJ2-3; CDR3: CSAERGLQYF; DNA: TGCAGTGCTGAGCGGGGACTGCAGTATTTT
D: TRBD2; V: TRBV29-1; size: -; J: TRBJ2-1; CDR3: CSGKGLAGNNEQFF; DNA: TGCAGCGGCAAAGGACTAGCGGGAAACAATGAGCAGTTCTTC
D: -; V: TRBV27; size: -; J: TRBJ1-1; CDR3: CASKGRENTEAFF; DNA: TGTGCCAGCAAAGGGAGGGAGAACACTGAAGCTTTCTTT
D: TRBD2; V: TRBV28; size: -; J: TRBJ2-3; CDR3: CASSRSGGASDTQYF; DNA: TGTGCCAGCAGTCGTAGCGGGGGGGCCTCCGATACGCAGTATTTT
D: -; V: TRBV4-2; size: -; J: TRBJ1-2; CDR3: CASSQDAGAWGYTF; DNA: TGTGCCAGCAGCCAAGATGCGGGGGCTTGGGGCTACACCTTC
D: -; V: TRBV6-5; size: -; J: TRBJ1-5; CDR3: CASSNRVDQPQHF; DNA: TGTGCCAGCAGTAACAGGGTGGATCAGCCCCAGCATTTT
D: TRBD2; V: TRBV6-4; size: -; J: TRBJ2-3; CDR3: CASSVAGGTDTQYF; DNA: TGTGCCAGCAGTGTAGCGGGGGGCACAGATACGCAGTATTTT
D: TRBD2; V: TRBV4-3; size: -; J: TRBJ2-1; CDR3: CASSQGSGSSNEQFF; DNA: TGCGCCAGCAGCCAAGGTAGCGGGAGCAGCAATGAGCAGTTCTTC
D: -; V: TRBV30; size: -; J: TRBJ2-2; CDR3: CAWRGRDTGELFF; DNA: TGTGCCTGGAGGGGCAGAGACACCGGGGAGCTGTTTTTT
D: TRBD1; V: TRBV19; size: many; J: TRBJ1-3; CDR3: CASSTRGTVLSGNTIYF; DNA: TGTGCCAGTAGTACGCGTGGGACAGTCCTCTCTGGAAACACCATATATTTT
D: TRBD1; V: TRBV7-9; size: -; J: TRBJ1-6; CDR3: CASSFTTGQAPLHF; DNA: TGTGCCAGCAGCTTCACGACAGGGCAGGCACCCCTCCACTTT
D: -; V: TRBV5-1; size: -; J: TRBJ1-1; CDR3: CASSLWGQNTEAFF; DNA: TGCGCCAGCAGCTTGTGGGGCCAGAACACTGAAGCTTTCTTT
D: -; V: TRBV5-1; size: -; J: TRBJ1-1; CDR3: CASSLVAGRNTEAFF; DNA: TGCGCCAGCAGCTTGGTGGCGGGGAGGAACACTGAAGCTTTCTTT
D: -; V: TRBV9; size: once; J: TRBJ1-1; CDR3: CASSEAPRDTEAFF; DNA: TGTGCCAGCAGCGAGGCACCCAGGGACACTGAAGCTTTCTTT
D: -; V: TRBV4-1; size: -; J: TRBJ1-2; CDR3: CASSQSPGGLGYTF; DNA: TGCGCCAGCAGCCAATCCCCGGGGGGGCTCGGCTACACCTTC
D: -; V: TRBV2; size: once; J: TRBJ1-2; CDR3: CASSEGVGTFYGYTF; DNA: TGTGCCAGCAGTGAAGGGGTGGGGACTTTCTATGGCTACACCTTC
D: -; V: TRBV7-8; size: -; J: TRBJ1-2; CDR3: CASSLGFASSVRGYTF; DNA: TGTGCCAGCAGCTTAGGTTTTGCATCATCGGTCCGTGGCTACACCTTC
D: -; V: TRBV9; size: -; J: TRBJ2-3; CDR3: CASSLRTETDTQYF; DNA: TGTGCCAGCAGCTTACGGACAGAAACAGATACGCAGTATTTT
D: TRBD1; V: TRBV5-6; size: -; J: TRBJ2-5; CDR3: CASSLWREDRGPQETQYF; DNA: TGTGCCAGCAGCCTGTGGCGGGAGGACAGGGGGCCTCAAGAGACCCAGTACTTC